Shown below are 16 T cell receptor beta chains from a single sample sequenced in a study of human T cells and chemical hapten exposure. TCRdb processed the RACE reads anew with MiXCR; each CDR3 protein has one entry. The sample carries about 360,000 distinct CDR3 sequences, around 7% recorded once. Indicated time point: patch test 1, 2 weeks after DPC sensitization. Treatment given: therapeutic diphenylcyclopropenone sensitization with weekly scalp DPC. The sample here was whole blood, taken in connection with sensitization to the hapten diphenylcyclopropenone (DPC). The origin of the receptors is a woman between 18 and 29 years old with alopecia areata. Some clones in this sample may be carry-over from other donors' samples.

This clonotype was seen more than once but under ten times. The genes are TRBV6-2 or TRBV6-3 and TRBJ1-1; D gene uncertain. The CDR3 has 12 amino acids. The germline V gene encodes CDR1 MNHEY and CDR2 SVGEGT. The germline V and J ends were trimmed by 7 bases and 4 bases, with 10 bases remaining between them. In DNA, the CDR3 is TGTGCCAGCACCCGTGGTGGCACTGAAGCTTTCTTT. Translating it yields CASTRGGTEAFF.

V gene TRBV2 combines with J gene TRBJ2-7; the D gene is possibly TRBD2 (6 bases). Germline V gene lookup returns CDR1 SNHLY and CDR2 FYNNEI. The germline V and J ends were trimmed by 4 bases and 0 bases, with 13 bases remaining between them. This CDR3 has 15 amino acids. The CDR3 sequence: CASSGGAGSSYEQYF. The CDR3, as DNA: TGTGCCAGCAGTGGAGGGGCCGGGAGCTCCTACGAGCAGTACTTC. Drawing the rest from reference TRBV2 and TRBJ2-7, the complete variable domain is EPEVTQTPSHQVTQMGQEVILRCVPISNHLYFYWYRQILGQKVEFLVSFYNNEISEKSEIFDDQFSVERPDGSNFTLKIRSTKLEDSAMYFCASSGGAGSSYEQYFGPGTRLTVT.

This clonotype occurred many times. The CDR3 region has the DNA TGCAGTGCTAGAGATGCACTAGCGGGGGACTCCTACGAGCAGTACTTC. This codes for CSARDALAGDSYEQYF. The V and J genes are TRBV20-1 and TRBJ2-7; TRBD2 matches at 11 bases. The CDR3 is 16 residues long. The germline V gene encodes CDR1 DFQATT and CDR2 SNEGSKA (reference sequence). The trim removed 0 bases at V and 0 bases at J, leaving 4 bases unmatched.

This clonotype was observed a few times. The V call is TRBV12-3 or TRBV12-4, the J call TRBJ2-3; D is ambiguous. This CDR3 is built from 11 residues. With 11 bases removed from V and 4 bases from J, the gap between germline ends came to 10 bases. The CDR3 nucleotides read TGTGCCGCCGGAGAGGCAGATACGCAGTATTTT. This gives the protein CAAGEADTQYF.

This clonotype turned up a few times. The CDR3 DNA reads TGTGCCAGCAGCAAAGGGAAGGGCCCAATGAGGGCAGATACGCAGTATTTT. Amino acid sequence: CASSKGKGPMRADTQYF. The chain employs TRBV27 and TRBJ2-3; tentatively, D is TRBD2 (5 bases). Trimming shortened V by 6 bases and J by 4 bases, and 23 bases separated the two germline ends. In germline, CDR1 is MNHEY, CDR2 SMNVEV (reference sequence). This CDR3 region has 17 residues.

In this sample, this clonotype turned up many times. The rearrangement joins TRBV20-1 to TRBJ2-6, with D unclear. V was clipped by 1 base and J by 4 bases, with 8 bases between them. The CDR3 covers 14 residues. The germline V gene encodes CDR1 DFQATT and CDR2 SNEGSKA (reference sequence). The CDR3 DNA sequence: TGCAGTGCTAGAGGGGCGCTCGGGGCCAACGTCCTGACTTTC. It yields the protein CSARGALGANVLTF.

This clonotype showed up many times. The rearrangement links TRBV25-1 to TRBJ2-7; D not resolved. The CDR3 has 12 residues. Germline CDR1 reads MGHDK; CDR2 reads SYGVNS. Trimming pared 4 bases from V and 6 bases from J, leaving 10 bases between. CDR3: CASSGAPLEQYF. The CDR3 nucleotides read TGTGCCAGCAGTGGTGCCCCCCTCGAGCAGTACTTC.

Only a few counts were recorded for this clonotype. V usage is TRBV29-1 and J usage is TRBJ1-2, with 7 bases fitting TRBD1. Germline lookup yields CDR1 SQVTM and CDR2 ANQGSEA. V shed 6 bases and J 3 bases; nucleotides not matched to a gene: 7. CDR3 length: 13 amino acids. The CDR3 DNA reads TGCAGCGTGCCCCGGACAGGACACTATGGCTACACCTTC. Encoded protein: CSVPRTGHYGYTF.

This clonotype showed up just once. The rearrangement joins TRBV18 to TRBJ1-2; the D gene is possibly TRBD1 (6 bases). V lost 6 bases, J lost 3 bases, and 20 bases lay in between. There are 16 residues in the CDR3. The germline V gene has CDR1 KGHSH and CDR2 LQKENI. CDR3 loop: CASSIGQRTLYYGYTF. The CDR3 DNA is TGTGCCAGCTCCATAGGACAGCGAACCTTATACTATGGCTACACCTTC.

This clonotype was observed a few times. A junction end diverges from the germline sequence, so it may reflect a read error. This chain joins TRBV4-1 and TRBJ1-1, with TRBD1 matching over 9 bases. Germline loops: CDR1 MGHRA, CDR2 YSYEKL. The CDR3 length is 14 residues. In DNA, the CDR3 is TGCGCCAGCAGCCAGGCAGACAGGGGGGGAGAAGTCGACTTT. Protein: CASSQADRGGEVDF.

This clonotype was counted ten times or more. This chain uses TRBV6-4 with TRBJ2-2, with D possibly matching TRBD2 (6 bases). The CDR3 runs 14 residues. Germline lookup yields CDR1 MRHNA and CDR2 SNTAGT. V was trimmed by 2 bases and J by 2 bases, leaving 6 bases between them. DNA for the CDR3: TGTGCCAGCAGTGACGGGACTAACACCGGGGAGCTGTTTTTT. It yields the protein CASSDGTNTGELFF.

Regarding this clonotype: Germline and junction disagree at one end, which may indicate a read error. The genes are TRBV6-2 or TRBV6-3 and TRBJ2-5, with D possibly TRBD2 on 6 matching bases. The CDR3 length is 13 residues. Germline assignment: CDR1 MNHEY and CDR2 SVGEGT. CDR3 DNA: TGTGCCGGCAGTGCCGGGAGCCAAGAGACCCAGTACTTC. Protein product: CAGSAGSQETQYF.

The V and J genes are TRBV25-1 and TRBJ1-2, with D tentatively TRBD1 (6 bases). V lost 6 bases and J 4 bases, leaving 15 bases between the germline ends. The CDR3 covers 14 residues. Germline V CDR1 and CDR2: MGHDK, SYGVNS. DNA for the CDR3: TGTGCCAGCAGGAAACAGGGAAGGTTCTATGGCTACACCTTC. It encodes CASRKQGRFYGYTF.

This clonotype was found a few times. The chain is built from TRBV12-3 or TRBV12-4 and TRBJ1-4; no clear D. The CDR3 is 12 residues long. The V and J ends lost 5 bases and 7 bases respectively, with 8 bases between them. CDR3 protein: CASSPDREKLFF. CDR3 in DNA: TGTGCCAGCAGTCCCGACCGTGAAAAACTGTTTTTT.

Only a few counts were recorded for this clonotype. The rearrangement links TRBV7-9 to TRBJ1-2; perhaps TRBD1 as D (5 bases). CDR1 and CDR2 (germline): SEHNR, FQNEAQ (reference sequence). Trimming removed 4 bases at V and 5 bases at J, with 14 bases between. The CDR3 is 14 amino acids. In DNA form, the CDR3 reads TGTGCCAGCAGCTCCGGGACTCCGCGATATGGCTACACCTTC. The encoded protein is CASSSGTPRYGYTF.

In regard to this clonotype: A far larger clone is only one base removed, so a read error is likely. The chain couples TRBV7-9 to TRBJ2-5, with 8 bases fitting TRBD1. CDR1 SEHNR and CDR2 FQNEAQ come from the germline V gene (reference sequence). Germline trimming cut 5 bases from V and 1 base from J; bases unmatched to any gene: 3. The CDR3 covers 14 residues. CDR3 DNA sequence: TGTGCCAGCAGCCACGGGACAGGCCAAGAGACCCAGTACTTC. Residues: CASSHGTGQETQYF.